The rows below give T cell receptor beta chains drawn from one sample of a study of blood T cells in healthy people across ages. TCRdb reanalysed the 5' RACE reads using MiXCR and keeps one entry per CDR3 protein. Here the sample spans 1.5 million to 2 million distinct CDR3 sequences, over 25% being singletons. The sequencing sample was made of blood. Receptors were obtained from a woman aged 25 to 39 in good health. CDR3s include the opening cysteine and the closing phenylalanine or tryptophan. D genes are given only for firm matches. For some rows the clone size is stated as once, few or many, or as a class when expanded; others skip it.

CASSTTSGRANTGERFF,TGTGCCAGCAGTACGACTAGCGGGAGGGCCAACACCGGGGAGCGGTTTTTT,TRBJ2-2,NA,TRBD2,TRBV12-3/TRBV12-4
CASVTEGAYQPQHF,TGTGCCAGCGTAACCGAAGGGGCTTATCAGCCCCAGCATTTT,TRBJ1-5,few,NA,TRBV21-1
CSARGSGRDTDTQYF,TGCAGTGCTAGGGGTAGCGGGAGGGATACAGATACGCAGTATTTT,TRBJ2-3,few,TRBD2,TRBV20-1
CASSFGPPFYGYTF,TGCGCCAGCAGCTTTGGACCCCCGTTCTACGGCTACACCTTC,TRBJ1-2,NA,NA,TRBV5-1
CASSPNLENEQFF,TGCGCCAGCAGCCCCAACCTGGAGAATGAGCAGTTCTTC,TRBJ2-1,many,NA,TRBV4-3
CSAPRLAVSTDTQYF,TGCAGTGCCCCGAGACTAGCGGTCAGCACAGATACGCAGTATTTT,TRBJ2-3,once,TRBD2,TRBV20-1
CATGEGSGANVLTF,TGTGCCACCGGTGAGGGCTCTGGGGCCAACGTCCTGACTTTC,TRBJ2-6,few,NA,TRBV15
CASSSGLLPWGEQYF,TGCGCCAGCAGCTCCGGACTCCTCCCCTGGGGCGAGCAGTACTTC,TRBJ2-7,many,NA,TRBV5-1
CASRETGTSYEQYF,TGTGCCAGTAGAGAGACGGGGACCTCCTACGAGCAGTACTTC,TRBJ2-7,NA,NA,TRBV19
CASTYRGDTEAFF,TGCGCCAGCACTTACAGGGGCGACACTGAAGCTTTCTTT,TRBJ1-1,NA,TRBD1,TRBV4-1